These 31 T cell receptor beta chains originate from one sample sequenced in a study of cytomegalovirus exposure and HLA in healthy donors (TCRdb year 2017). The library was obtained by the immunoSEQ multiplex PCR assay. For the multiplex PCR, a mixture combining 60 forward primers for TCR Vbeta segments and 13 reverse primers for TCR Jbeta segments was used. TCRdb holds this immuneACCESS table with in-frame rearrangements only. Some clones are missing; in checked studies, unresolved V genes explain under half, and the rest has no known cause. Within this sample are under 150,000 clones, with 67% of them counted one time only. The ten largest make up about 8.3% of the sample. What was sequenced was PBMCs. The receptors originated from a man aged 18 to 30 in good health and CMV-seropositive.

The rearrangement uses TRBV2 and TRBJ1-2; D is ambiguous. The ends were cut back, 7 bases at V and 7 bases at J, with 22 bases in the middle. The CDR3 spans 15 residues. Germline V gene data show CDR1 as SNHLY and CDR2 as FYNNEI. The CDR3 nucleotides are TGTGCCAGCACCGAACGCTATATGACCCCAGGTGGCTACACCTTC. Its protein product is CASTERYMTPGGYTF. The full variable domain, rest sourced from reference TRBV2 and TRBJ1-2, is EPEVTQTPSHQVTQMGQEVILRCVPISNHLYFYWYRQILGQKVEFLVSFYNNEISEKSEIFDDQFSVERPDGSNFTLKIRSTKLEDSAMYFCASTERYMTPGGYTFGSGTRLTVV.

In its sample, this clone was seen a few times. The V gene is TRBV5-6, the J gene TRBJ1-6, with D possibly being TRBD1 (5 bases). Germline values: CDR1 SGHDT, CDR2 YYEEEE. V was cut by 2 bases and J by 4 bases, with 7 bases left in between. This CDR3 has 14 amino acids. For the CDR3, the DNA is TGTGCCAGCAGCTTAGGGGTATATAATTCACCCCTCCACTTT. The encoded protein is CASSLGVYNSPLHF.

CDR3 nucleotide sequence: TGTGCCAGCAGCTTAGGGCTTTACAGTCAAACTGAAGCTTTCTTT. This gives the protein CASSLGLYSQTEAFF. This chain uses TRBV11-2 with TRBJ1-1, with D unclear. Germline V gene lookup returns CDR1 SGHAT and CDR2 FQNNGV. V gave up 1 base and J gave up 5 bases, with 14 bases separating them. The CDR3 totals 15 residues.

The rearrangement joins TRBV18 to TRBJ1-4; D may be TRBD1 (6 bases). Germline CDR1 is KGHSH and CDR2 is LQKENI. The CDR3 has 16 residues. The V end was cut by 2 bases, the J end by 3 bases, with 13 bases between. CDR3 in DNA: TGTGCCAGCTCACCAAAGCAGGGGTCGGCTAATGAAAAACTGTTTTTT. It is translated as CASSPKQGSANEKLFF.

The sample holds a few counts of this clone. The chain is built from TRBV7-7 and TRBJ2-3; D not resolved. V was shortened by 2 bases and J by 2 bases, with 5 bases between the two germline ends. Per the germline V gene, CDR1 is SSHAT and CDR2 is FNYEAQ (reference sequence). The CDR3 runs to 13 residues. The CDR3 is CASSLSSTDTQYF. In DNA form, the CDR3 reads TGTGCCAGCAGCTTAAGCTCCACAGATACGCAGTATTTT.

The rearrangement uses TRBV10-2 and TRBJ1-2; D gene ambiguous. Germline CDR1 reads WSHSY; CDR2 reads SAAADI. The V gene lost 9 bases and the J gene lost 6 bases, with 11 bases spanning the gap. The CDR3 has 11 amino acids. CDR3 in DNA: TGCGCCAGTCGGTTCGGGGATGGCTACACCTTC. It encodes CASRFGDGYTF.

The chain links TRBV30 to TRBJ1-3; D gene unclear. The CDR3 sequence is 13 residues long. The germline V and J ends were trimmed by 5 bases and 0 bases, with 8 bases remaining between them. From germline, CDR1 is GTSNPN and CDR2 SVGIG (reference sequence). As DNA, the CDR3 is TGTGCCTGGCATCGGGGCTCTGGAAACACCATATATTTT. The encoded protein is CAWHRGSGNTIYF. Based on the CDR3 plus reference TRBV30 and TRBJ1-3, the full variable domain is SQTIHQWPATLVQPVGSPLSLECTVEGTSNPNLYWYRQAAGRGLQLLFYSVGIGQISSEVPQNLSASRPQDRQFILSSKKLLLSDSGFYLCAWHRGSGNTIYFGEGSWLTVV.

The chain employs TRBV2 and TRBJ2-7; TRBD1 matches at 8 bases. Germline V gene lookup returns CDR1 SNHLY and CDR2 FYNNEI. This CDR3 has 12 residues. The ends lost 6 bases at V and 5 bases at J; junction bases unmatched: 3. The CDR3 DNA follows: TGTGCCAGCAGAAAACAGGGGGACGAGCAGTACGTC. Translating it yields CASRKQGDEQYV.

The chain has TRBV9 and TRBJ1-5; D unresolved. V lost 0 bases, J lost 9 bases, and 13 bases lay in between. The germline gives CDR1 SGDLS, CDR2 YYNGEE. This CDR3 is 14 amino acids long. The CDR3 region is CASSVGSGPWPQHF. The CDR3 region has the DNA TGTGCCAGCAGCGTAGGGTCAGGCCCATGGCCCCAGCATTTT.

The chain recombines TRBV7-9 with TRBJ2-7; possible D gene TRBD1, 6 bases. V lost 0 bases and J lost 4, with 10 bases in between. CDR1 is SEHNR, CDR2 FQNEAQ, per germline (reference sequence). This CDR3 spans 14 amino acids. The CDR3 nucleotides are TGTGCCAGCAGCTTAGCGGGGGCGGGTTACGAGCAGTACTTC. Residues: CASSLAGAGYEQYF.

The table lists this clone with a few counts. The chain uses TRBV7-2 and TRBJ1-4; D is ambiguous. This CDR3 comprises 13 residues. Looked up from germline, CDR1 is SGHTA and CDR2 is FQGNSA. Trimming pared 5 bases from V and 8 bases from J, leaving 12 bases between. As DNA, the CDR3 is TGTGCCAGCAGCCAAGACTCGGAGGAAAAACTGTTTTTT. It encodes CASSQDSEEKLFF.

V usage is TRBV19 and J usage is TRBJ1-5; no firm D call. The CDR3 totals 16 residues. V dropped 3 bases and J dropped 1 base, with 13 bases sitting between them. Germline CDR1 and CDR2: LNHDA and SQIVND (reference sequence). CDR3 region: CASSISWRRSNQPQHF. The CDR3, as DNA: TGTGCCAGTAGTATCTCCTGGCGGAGGAGCAATCAGCCCCAGCATTTT.

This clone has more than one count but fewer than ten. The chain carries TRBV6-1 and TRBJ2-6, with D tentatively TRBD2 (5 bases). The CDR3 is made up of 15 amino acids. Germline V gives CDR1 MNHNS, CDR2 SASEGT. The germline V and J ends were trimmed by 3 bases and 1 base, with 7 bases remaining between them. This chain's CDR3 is CASSDGESGANVLTF. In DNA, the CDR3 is TGTGCCAGCAGTGATGGGGAGTCTGGGGCCAACGTCCTGACTTTC.

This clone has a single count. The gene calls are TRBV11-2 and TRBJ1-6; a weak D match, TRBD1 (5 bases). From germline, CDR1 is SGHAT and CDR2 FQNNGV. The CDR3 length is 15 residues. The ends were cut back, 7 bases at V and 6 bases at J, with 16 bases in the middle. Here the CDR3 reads CASTSNGGCNSPLHF. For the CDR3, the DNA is TGTGCCAGCACGTCGAACGGGGGGTGTAATTCACCCCTCCACTTT.

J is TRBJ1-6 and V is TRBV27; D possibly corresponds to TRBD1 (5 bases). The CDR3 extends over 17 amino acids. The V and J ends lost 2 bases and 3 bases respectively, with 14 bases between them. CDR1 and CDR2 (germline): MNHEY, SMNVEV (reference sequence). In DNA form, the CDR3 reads TGTGCCAGCAGTTTAACTGTCGCAGGGATCTATAATTCACCCCTCCACTTT. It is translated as CASSLTVAGIYNSPLHF.

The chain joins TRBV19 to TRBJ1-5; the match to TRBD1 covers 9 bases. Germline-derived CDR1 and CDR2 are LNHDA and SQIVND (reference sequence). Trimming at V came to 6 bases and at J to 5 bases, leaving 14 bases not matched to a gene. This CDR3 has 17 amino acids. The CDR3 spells CASRHMDRGSFDQPQHF. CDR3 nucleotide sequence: TGTGCCAGTAGACACATGGACAGGGGCTCCTTCGATCAGCCCCAGCATTTT.

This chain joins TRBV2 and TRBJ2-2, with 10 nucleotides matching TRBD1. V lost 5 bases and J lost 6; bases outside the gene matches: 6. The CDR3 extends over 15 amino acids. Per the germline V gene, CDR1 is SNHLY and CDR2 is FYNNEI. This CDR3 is CASSNRDRGPGELFF. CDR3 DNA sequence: TGTGCCAGCAGTAACCGGGACAGGGGTCCCGGGGAGCTGTTTTTT.

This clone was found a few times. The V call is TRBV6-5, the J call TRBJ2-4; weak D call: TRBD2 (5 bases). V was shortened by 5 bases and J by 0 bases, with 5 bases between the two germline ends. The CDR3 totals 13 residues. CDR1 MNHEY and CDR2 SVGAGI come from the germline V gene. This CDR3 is CASSGLAKNIQYF. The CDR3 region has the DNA TGTGCCAGCAGTGGACTAGCCAAAAACATTCAGTACTTC.

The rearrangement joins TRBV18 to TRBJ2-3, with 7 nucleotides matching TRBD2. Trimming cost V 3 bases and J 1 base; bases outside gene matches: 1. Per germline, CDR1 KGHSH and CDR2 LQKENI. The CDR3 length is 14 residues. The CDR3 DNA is TGTGCCAGCTCACCTGGGGGGGGCACAGATACGCAGTATTTT. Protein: CASSPGGGTDTQYF.

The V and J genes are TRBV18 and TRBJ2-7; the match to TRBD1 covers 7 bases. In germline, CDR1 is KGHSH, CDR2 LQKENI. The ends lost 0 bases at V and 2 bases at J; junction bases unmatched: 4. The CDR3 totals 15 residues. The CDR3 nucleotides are TGTGCCAGCTCACCACCACTAAGGGGGCCCTACGAGCAGTACTTC. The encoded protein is CASSPPLRGPYEQYF.

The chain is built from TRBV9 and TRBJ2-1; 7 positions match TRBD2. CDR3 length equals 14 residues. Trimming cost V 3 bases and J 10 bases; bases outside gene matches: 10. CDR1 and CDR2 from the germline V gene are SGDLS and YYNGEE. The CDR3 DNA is TGTGCCAGCAGCGAAACCGGGCCCGGGGGGGAGCAGTTCTTC. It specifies CASSETGPGGEQFF.

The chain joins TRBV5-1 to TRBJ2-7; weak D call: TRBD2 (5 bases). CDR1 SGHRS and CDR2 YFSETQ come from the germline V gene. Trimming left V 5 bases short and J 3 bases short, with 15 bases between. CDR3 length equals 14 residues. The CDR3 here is CASRPLAEGYEQYF. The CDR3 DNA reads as TGCGCCAGCAGACCCCTAGCAGAGGGCTACGAGCAGTACTTC.

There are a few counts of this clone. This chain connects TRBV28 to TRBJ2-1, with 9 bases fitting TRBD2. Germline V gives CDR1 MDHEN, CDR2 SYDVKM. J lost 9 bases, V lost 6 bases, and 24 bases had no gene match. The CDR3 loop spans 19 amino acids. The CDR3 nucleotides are TGTGCCAGCAGCTCATTGGGGCGGGGGGGCCAGGGTTTAGTACGTGAGCAGTTCTTC. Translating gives CASSSLGRGGQGLVREQFF.

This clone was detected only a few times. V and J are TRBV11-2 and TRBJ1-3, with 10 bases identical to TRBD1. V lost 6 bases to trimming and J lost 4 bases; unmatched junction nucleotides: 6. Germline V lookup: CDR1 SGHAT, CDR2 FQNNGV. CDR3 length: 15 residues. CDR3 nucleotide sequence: TGTGCCAGCAGTCATGAGGGACAGGGGGGAAACACCATATATTTT. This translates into CASSHEGQGGNTIYF.

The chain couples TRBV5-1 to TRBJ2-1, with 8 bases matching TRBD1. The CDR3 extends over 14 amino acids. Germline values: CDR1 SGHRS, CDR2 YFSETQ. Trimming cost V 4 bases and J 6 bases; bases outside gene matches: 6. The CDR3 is CASSHRDRPNEQFF. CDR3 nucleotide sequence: TGCGCCAGCAGCCACCGGGACAGGCCCAATGAGCAGTTCTTC.

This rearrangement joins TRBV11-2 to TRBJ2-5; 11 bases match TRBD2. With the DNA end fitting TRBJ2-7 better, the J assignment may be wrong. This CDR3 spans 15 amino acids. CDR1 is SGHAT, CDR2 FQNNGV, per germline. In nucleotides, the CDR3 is TGTGCCAGCAGTTCACACGGGACTAGCGGCTACGAGCAGTACTTC. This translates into CASSSHGTSGYEQYF.

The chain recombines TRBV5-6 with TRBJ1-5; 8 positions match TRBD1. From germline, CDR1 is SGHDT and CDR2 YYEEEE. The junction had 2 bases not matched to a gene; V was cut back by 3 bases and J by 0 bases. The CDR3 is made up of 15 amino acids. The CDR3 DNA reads TGTGCCAGCAGCTACGACAGGGGTAGCAATCAGCCCCAGCATTTT. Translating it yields CASSYDRGSNQPQHF. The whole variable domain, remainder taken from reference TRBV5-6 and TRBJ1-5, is DAGVTQSPTHLIKTRGQQVTLRCSPKSGHDTVSWYQQALGQGPQFIFQYYEEEERQRGNFPDRFSGHQFPNYSSELNVNALLLGDSALYLCASSYDRGSNQPQHFGDGTRLSIL.

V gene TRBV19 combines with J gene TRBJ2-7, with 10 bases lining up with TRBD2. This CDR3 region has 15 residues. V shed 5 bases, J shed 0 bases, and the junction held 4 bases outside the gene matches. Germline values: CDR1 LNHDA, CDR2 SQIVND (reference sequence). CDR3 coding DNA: TGTGCCAGTAGTGCCATAGCGGGGGGCTCCTACGAGCAGTACTTC. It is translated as CASSAIAGGSYEQYF.

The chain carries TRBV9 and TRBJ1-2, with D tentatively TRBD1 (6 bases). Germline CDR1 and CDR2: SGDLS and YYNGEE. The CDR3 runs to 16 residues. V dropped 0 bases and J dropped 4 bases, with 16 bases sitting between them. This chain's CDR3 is CASSVGGTGKVYGYTF. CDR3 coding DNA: TGTGCCAGCAGCGTAGGGGGAACAGGGAAGGTCTATGGCTACACCTTC.

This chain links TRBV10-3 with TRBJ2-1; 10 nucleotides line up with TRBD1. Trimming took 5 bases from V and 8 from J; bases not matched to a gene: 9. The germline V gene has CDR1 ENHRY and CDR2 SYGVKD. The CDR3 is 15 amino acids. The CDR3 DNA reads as TGTGCCATCAGTCCCGTCCCGGGACAGGGGTATGAGCAGTTCTTC. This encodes CAISPVPGQGYEQFF.

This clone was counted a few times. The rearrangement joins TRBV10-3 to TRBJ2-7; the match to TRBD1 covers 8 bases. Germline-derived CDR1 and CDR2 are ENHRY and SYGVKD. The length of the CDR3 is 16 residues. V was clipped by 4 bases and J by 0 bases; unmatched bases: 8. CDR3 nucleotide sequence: TGTGCCATCAGTGCCCGGACAGGGCAGAACTCCTACGAGCAGTACTTC. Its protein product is CAISARTGQNSYEQYF.